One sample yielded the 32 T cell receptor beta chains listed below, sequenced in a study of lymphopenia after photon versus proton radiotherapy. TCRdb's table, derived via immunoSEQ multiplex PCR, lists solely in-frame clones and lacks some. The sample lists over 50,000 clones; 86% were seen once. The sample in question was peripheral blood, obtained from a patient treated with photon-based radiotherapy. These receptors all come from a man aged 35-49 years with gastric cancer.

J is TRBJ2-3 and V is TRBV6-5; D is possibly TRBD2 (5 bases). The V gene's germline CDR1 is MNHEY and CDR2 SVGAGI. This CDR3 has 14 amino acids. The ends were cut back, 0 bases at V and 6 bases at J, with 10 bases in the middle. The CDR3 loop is CASSYSEGLDTQYF. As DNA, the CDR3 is TGTGCCAGCAGTTACTCCGAGGGCCTGGATACGCAGTATTTT.

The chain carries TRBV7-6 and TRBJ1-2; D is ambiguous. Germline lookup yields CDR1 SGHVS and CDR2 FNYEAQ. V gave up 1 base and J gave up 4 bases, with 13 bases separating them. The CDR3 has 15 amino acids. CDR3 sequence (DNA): TGTGCCAGCAGCTTAGAGCGTGGCGGGTCCTATGGCTACACCTTC. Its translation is CASSLERGGSYGYTF.

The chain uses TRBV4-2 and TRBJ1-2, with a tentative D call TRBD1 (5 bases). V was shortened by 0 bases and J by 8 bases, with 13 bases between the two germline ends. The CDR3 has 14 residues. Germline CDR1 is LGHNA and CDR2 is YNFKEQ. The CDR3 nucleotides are TGTGCCAGCAGCCAAGATCGGGAGGGGCAGGGCTACACCTTC. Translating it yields CASSQDREGQGYTF.

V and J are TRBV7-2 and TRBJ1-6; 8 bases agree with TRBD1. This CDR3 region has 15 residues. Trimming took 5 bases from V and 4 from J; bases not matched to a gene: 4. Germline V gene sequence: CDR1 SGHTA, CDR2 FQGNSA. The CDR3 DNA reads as TGTGCCAGCAGCCCACGACAGGGGTATAATTCACCCCTCCACTTT. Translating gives CASSPRQGYNSPLHF. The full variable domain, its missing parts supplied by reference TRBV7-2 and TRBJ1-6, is GAGVSQSPSNKVTEKGKDVELRCDPISGHTALYWYRQSLGQGLEFLIYFQGNSAPDKSGLPSDRFSAERTGGSVSTLTIQRTQQEDSAVYLCASSPRQGYNSPLHFGNGTRLTVT.

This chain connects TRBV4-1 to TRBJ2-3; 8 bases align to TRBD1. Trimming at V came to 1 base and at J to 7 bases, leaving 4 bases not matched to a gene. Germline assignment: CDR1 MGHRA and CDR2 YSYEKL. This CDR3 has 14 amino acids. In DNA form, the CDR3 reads TGCGCCAGCAGCCAAGCAGGGGGCAGGAATACGCAGTATTTT. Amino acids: CASSQAGGRNTQYF.

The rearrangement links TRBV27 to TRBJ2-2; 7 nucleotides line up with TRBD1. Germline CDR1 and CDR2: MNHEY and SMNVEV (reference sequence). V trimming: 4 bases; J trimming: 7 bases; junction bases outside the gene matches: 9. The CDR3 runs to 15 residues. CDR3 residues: CASSSATGSGGELFF. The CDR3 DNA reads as TGTGCCAGCAGTTCGGCGACAGGGTCGGGCGGGGAGCTGTTTTTT.

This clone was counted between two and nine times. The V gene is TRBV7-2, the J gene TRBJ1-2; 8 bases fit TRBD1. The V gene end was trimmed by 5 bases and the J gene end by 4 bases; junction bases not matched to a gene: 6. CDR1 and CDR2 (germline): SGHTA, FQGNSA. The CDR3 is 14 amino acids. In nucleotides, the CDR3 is TGTGCCAGCAGCGGAGACAGGGGTCCCTATGGCTACACCTTC. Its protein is CASSGDRGPYGYTF.

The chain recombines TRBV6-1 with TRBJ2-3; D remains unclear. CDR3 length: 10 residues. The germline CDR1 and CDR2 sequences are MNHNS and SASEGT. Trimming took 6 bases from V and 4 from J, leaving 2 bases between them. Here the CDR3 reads CASSADTQYF. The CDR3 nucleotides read TGTGCCAGCAGCGCAGATACGCAGTATTTT.

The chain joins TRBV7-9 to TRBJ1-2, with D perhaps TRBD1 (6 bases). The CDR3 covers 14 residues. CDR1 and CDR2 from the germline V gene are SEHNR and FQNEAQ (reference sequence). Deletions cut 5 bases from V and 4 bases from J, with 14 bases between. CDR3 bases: TGTGCCAGCAGCAAACAGGGAGGAGGCTATGGCTACACCTTC. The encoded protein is CASSKQGGGYGYTF.

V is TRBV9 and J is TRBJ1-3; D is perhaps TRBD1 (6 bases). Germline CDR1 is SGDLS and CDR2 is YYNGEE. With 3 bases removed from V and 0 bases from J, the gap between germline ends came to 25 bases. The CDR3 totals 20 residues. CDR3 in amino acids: CASSAADPWTVRVSGNTIYF. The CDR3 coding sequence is TGTGCCAGCAGCGCCGCTGACCCATGGACAGTCAGGGTCTCTGGAAACACCATATATTTT. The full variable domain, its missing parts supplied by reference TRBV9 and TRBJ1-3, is DSGVTQTPKHLITATGQRVTLRCSPRSGDLSVYWYQQSLDQGLQFLIQYYNGEERAKGNILERFSAQQFPDLHSELNLSSLELGDSALYFCASSAADPWTVRVSGNTIYFGEGSWLTVV.

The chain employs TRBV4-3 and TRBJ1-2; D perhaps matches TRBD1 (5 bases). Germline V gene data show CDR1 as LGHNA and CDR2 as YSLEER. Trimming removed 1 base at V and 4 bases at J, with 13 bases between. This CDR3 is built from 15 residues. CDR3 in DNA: TGCGCCAGCAGCCAAGGTCGGGGCTCGGGCTATGGCTACACCTTC. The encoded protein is CASSQGRGSGYGYTF.

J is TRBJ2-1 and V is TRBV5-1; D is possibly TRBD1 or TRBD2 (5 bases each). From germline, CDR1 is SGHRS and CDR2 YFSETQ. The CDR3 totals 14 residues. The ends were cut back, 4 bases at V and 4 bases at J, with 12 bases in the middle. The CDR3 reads CASSPGTDYNEQFF. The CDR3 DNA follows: TGCGCCAGCAGCCCCGGGACCGATTACAATGAGCAGTTCTTC.

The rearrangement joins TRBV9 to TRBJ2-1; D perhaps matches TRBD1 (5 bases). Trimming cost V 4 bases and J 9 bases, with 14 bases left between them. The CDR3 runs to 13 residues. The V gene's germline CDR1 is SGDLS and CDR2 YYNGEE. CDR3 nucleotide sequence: TGTGCCAGCAGCTTTTCAGGGTTTAGTGAGCAGTTCTTC. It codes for CASSFSGFSEQFF.

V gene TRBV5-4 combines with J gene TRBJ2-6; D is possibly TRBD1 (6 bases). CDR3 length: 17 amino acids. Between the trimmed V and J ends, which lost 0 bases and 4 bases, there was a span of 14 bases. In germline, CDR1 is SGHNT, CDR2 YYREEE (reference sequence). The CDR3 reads CASSLDRVGSGANVLTF. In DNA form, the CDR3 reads TGTGCCAGCAGCTTGGACAGGGTCGGCTCCGGGGCCAACGTCCTGACTTTC.

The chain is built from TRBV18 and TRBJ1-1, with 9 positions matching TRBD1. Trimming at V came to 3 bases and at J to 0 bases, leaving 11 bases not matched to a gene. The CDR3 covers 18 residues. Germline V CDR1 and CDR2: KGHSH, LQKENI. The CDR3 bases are TGTGCCAGCTCACCCCGCCAGGGACAGGGAGGCATGAACACTGAAGCTTTCTTT. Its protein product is CASSPRQGQGGMNTEAFF.

The CDR3 nucleotides are TGTGCTAGTGGTTTGGCCTCCGGGACAGTAAGTGAGCAGTACTTC. Its translation: CASGLASGTVSEQYF. The chain is built from TRBV12-5 and TRBJ2-7; 7 positions match TRBD1. The CDR3 extends over 15 amino acids. The V gene's germline CDR1 is LGHNT and CDR2 FRNRAP. Trimming removed 1 base from V and 7 bases from J; junction bases left unmatched: 10.

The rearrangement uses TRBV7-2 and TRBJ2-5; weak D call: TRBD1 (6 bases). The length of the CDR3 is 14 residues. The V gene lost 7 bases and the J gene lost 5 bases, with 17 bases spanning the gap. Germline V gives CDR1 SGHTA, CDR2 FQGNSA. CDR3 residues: CASNPQGAEETQYF. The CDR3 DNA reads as TGTGCCAGCAACCCACAGGGCGCGGAGGAGACCCAGTACTTC.

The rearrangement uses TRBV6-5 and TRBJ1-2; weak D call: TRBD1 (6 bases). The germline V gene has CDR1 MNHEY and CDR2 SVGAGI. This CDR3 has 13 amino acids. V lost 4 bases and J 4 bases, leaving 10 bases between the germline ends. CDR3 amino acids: CASSSRDTYGYTF. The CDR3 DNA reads TGTGCCAGCAGTTCTCGGGACACCTATGGCTACACCTTC.

The CDR3 DNA reads TGTGCCAGCAGCCCCGGCGGGGCTGAAGCTTTCTTT. This sequence encodes CASSPGGAEAFF. The chain uses TRBV5-4 and TRBJ1-1; D ambiguous. Germline assignment: CDR1 SGHNT and CDR2 YYREEE (reference sequence). This CDR3 region has 12 residues. V lost 4 bases, J lost 6 bases, and 10 bases lay in between.

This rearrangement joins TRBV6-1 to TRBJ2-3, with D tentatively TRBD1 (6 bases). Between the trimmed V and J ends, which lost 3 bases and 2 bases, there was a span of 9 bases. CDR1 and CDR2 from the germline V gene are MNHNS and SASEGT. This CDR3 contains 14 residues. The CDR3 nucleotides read TGTGCCAGCAGTGACCGGGACATCACAGATACGCAGTATTTT. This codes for CASSDRDITDTQYF.

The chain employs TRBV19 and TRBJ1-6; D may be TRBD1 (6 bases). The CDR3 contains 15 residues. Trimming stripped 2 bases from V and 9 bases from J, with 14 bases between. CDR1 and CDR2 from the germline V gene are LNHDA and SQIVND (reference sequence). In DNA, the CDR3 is TGTGCCAGTAGTATAAGGTCAGGGGTCGTTTCACCCCTCCACTTT. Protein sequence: CASSIRSGVVSPLHF. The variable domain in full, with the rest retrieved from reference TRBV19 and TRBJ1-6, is DGGITQSPKYLFRKEGQNVTLSCEQNLNHDAMYWYRQDPGQGLRLIYYSQIVNDFQKGDIAEGYSVSREKKESFPLTVTSAQKNPTAFYLCASSIRSGVVSPLHFGNGTRLTVT.

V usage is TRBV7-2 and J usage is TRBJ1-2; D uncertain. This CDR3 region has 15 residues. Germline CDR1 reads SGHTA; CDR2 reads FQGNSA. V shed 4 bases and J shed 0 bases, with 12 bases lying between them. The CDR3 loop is CASSSRAGTNYGYTF. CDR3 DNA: TGTGCCAGCAGCTCCCGTGCCGGGACTAACTATGGCTACACCTTC.

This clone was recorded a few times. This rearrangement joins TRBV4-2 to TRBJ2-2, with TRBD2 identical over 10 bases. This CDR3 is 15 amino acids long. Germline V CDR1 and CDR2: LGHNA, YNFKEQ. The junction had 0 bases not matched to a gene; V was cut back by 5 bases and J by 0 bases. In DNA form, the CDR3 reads TGTGCCAGCAGCAGCGGGGGGGCGAACACCGGGGAGCTGTTTTTT. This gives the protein CASSSGGANTGELFF.

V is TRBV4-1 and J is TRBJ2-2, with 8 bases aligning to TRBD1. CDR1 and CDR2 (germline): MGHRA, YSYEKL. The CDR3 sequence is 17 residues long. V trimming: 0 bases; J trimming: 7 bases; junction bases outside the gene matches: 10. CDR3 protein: CASSQDLRAGGHGELFF. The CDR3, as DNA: TGCGCCAGCAGCCAAGATCTTCGGGCAGGGGGCCACGGGGAGCTGTTTTTT.

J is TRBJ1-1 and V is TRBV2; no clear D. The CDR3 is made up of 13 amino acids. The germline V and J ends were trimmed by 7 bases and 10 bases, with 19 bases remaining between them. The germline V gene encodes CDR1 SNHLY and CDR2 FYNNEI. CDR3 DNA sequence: TGTGCCAGCACTCCCCTGGACGGAGGTGTAGCTTTCTTT. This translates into CASTPLDGGVAFF.

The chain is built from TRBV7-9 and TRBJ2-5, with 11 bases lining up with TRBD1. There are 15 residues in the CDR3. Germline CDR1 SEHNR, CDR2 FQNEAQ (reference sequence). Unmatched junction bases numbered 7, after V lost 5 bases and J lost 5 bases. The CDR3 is CASSQPDRGPETQYF. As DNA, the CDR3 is TGTGCCAGCAGCCAGCCGGACAGGGGGCCGGAGACCCAGTACTTC.

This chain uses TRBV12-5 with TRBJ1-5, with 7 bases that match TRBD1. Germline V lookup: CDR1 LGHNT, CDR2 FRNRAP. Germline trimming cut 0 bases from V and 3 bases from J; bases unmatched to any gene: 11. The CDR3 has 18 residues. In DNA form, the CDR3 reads TGTGCTAGTGGTTTGGTACCCGGTTTAGGGGGCTTCAATCAGCCCCAGCATTTT. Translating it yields CASGLVPGLGGFNQPQHF.

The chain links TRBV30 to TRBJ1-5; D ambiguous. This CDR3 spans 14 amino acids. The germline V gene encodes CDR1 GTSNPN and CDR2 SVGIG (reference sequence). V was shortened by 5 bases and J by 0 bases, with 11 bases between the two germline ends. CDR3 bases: TGTGCCTGGGGGCCTTTACTTAGCAATCAGCCCCAGCATTTT. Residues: CAWGPLLSNQPQHF.

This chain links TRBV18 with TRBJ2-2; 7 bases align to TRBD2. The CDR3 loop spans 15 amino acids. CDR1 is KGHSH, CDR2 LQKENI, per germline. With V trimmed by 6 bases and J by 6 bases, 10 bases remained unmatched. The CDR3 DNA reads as TGTGCCAGCTCCCCGCAGGGAGGGATCGCCGGGGAGCTGTTTTTT. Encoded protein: CASSPQGGIAGELFF.

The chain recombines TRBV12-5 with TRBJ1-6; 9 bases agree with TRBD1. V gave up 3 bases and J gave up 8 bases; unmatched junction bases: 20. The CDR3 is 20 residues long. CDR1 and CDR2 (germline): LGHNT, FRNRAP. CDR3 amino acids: CASGFPDILLTTGGDSPLHF. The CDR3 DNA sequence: TGTGCTAGTGGTTTTCCCGATATTTTACTCACTACAGGGGGCGATTCACCCCTCCACTTT.

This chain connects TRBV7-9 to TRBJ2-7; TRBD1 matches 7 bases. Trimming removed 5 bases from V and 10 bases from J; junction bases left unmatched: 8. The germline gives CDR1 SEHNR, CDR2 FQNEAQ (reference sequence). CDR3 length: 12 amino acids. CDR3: CASSQTGDGQYF. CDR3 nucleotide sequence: TGTGCCAGCAGCCAAACAGGGGATGGTCAGTACTTC.

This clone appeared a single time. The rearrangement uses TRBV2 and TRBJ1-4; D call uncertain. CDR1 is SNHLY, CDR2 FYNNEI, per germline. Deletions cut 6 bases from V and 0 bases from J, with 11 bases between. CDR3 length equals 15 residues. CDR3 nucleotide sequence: TGTGCCAGCAGAGGATCAGGCGCAACTAATGAAAAACTGTTTTTT. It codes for CASRGSGATNEKLFF.